This TCR beta chain was sequenced for a study of blood T cell repertoires in COVID-19. This CDR3 is 15 amino acids long. The germline V and J ends were trimmed by 3 bases and 4 bases, with 15 bases remaining between them. CDR1 MNHEY and CDR2 SVGAGI come from the germline V gene. Produced via immunoSEQ multiplex PCR; TCRdb's table is partial and in-frame only. This table holds approximately 140,000 clones, about nine tenths found once. J is TRBJ1-1 and V is TRBV6-5; D call uncertain. What was sequenced was peripheral blood. The TCR was taken from a woman in her sixties with active or convalescent COVID-19. The CDR3 is CASSYVSSRGTEAFF. The CDR3 DNA is TGTGCCAGCAGTTATGTGTCCTCCCGCGGCACTGAAGCTTTCTTT.